The 9 T cell receptor beta chains presented below share a single source sample, sequenced in a study of human T cells and chemical hapten exposure. Time point: patch test 2, 6 weeks after DPC sensitization. Noted treatment: therapeutic diphenylcyclopropenone sensitization with weekly scalp DPC. One entry per CDR3 protein results from TCRdb running MiXCR on the RACE reads. The sample carries approximately 92,000 distinct CDR3 sequences, about 10% recorded once. Source: whole blood, taken in connection with sensitization to the hapten diphenylcyclopropenone (DPC). The receptors shown here come from a middle-aged woman with alopecia areata. Some clones in this sample may be carry-over from other donors' samples.

This clonotype showed up many times. The chain recombines TRBV7-8 with TRBJ1-2; the D gene is possibly TRBD1 (5 bases). This CDR3 has 15 amino acids. Germline V gene sequence: CDR1 SGHVS, CDR2 FQNEAQ. V lost 0 bases to trimming and J lost 4 bases, with 12 bases between them. The CDR3 DNA reads as TGTGCCAGCAGCTTAGCCCCTCGACAGAGCTATGGCTACACCTTC. Its protein product is CASSLAPRQSYGYTF.

This clonotype was seen more than once but under ten times. V and J are TRBV29-1 and TRBJ2-7; D is possibly TRBD1 (5 bases). Germline V gene lookup returns CDR1 SQVTM and CDR2 ANQGSEA. The CDR3 contains 14 residues. Trimming removed 2 bases at V and 2 bases at J, with 13 bases between. The CDR3 is CSVEKAGITYEQYF. In DNA, the CDR3 is TGCAGCGTTGAAAAGGCAGGGATTACCTACGAGCAGTACTTC.

The chain uses TRBV2 and TRBJ1-6, with 10 bases that match TRBD1. The CDR3 consists of 16 residues. In germline, CDR1 is SNHLY, CDR2 FYNNEI. The junction had 3 bases not matched to a gene; V was cut back by 6 bases and J by 1 base. The chain's CDR3 is CASRRQGASYNSPLHF. DNA for the CDR3: TGTGCCAGCAGGAGACAGGGGGCATCCTATAATTCACCCCTCCACTTT.

J is TRBJ2-1 and V is TRBV7-8; 8 bases agree with TRBD2. After removal of 3 bases from V and 0 bases from J, the junction contained 7 bases not matched to a gene. Germline assignment: CDR1 SGHVS and CDR2 FQNEAQ. The CDR3 length is 17 residues. The CDR3 DNA sequence: TGTGCCAGCAGCTTCGTAGCGGGATTGAGCTCCTACAATGAGCAGTTCTTC. This gives the protein CASSFVAGLSSYNEQFF. The full variable domain, completed using reference TRBV7-8 and TRBJ2-1, is GAGVSQSPRYKVAKRGQDVALRCDPISGHVSLFWYQQALGQGPEFLTYFQNEAQLDKSGLPSDRFFAERPEGSVSTLKIQRTQQEDSAVYLCASSFVAGLSSYNEQFFGPGTRLTVL.

This clonotype was seen many times. J is TRBJ1-5 and V is TRBV25-1, with D hard to call. Trimming pared 1 base from V and 3 bases from J, leaving 10 bases between. CDR1 MGHDK and CDR2 SYGVNS come from the germline V gene. The CDR3 length is 15 residues. The CDR3 DNA sequence: TGTGCCAGCAGTGAATCTGGCCAGCCCAATCAGCCCCAGCATTTT. The encoded protein is CASSESGQPNQPQHF.

Ten or more counts support this clonotype. The chain uses TRBV27 and TRBJ2-7, with TRBD2 matching over 8 bases. The CDR3 is 15 amino acids. In germline, CDR1 is MNHEY, CDR2 SMNVEV (reference sequence). Unmatched junction bases numbered 10, after V lost 4 bases and J lost 5 bases. The CDR3 DNA follows: TGTGCCAGCAGTTCACATAGCGGGGCCCAGAACGAGCAGTACTTC. Its protein product is CASSSHSGAQNEQYF.

Concerning this clonotype: The conserved closing phenylalanine or tryptophan is absent in this CDR3, likely reflecting a read error. This chain joins TRBV20-1 and TRBJ2-3; 7 nucleotides align to TRBD2. Germline CDR1 reads DFQATT; CDR2 reads SNEGSKA (reference sequence). The CDR3 spans 13 residues. V dropped 4 bases and J dropped 4; count of bases not matched to a gene: 5. The DNA of the CDR3 is TGCAGTGCTATCCAGCGGGACGCAGATACGCAGTATTCT. Amino acid sequence: CSAIQRDADTQYS.

The chain employs TRBV27 and TRBJ1-1; 7 bases line up with TRBD1. V dropped 4 bases and J dropped 3; count of bases not matched to a gene: 5. CDR1 is MNHEY, CDR2 SMNVEV, per germline (reference sequence). The CDR3 sequence is 14 residues long. CDR3 sequence reads: CASSSQGRDTEAFF. In DNA form, the CDR3 reads TGTGCCAGCAGTTCACAGGGGCGAGACACTGAAGCTTTCTTT.

This clonotype was counted a few times. The chain is built from TRBV19 and TRBJ2-7; 7 bases line up with TRBD1. The CDR3 covers 17 residues. V was clipped by 2 bases and J by 1 base; unmatched bases: 11. CDR1 is LNHDA, CDR2 SQIVND, per germline (reference sequence). The CDR3 region is CASSIPPFEGQSYEQYF. CDR3 nucleotides: TGTGCCAGTAGTATACCCCCGTTCGAGGGACAGTCCTACGAGCAGTACTTC.